This T cell receptor (beta chain) came from a study of cytomegalovirus exposure and HLA in healthy donors. The primer mix had 60 Vbeta and 13 Jbeta primers. Assay used: immunoSEQ multiplex PCR; TCRdb lists only in-frame clones, some missing. Here the sample spans around 89,000 clones, over 75% being singletons. The V gene's germline CDR1 is MGHRA and CDR2 YSYEKL. J gave up 5 bases and V 6 bases, and 12 bases lay outside the gene matches. CDR3 length: 16 amino acids. This clonotype originated in a girl aged 2-10 years in good health and CMV-seropositive. The V call is TRBV4-1, the J call TRBJ2-2; 7 positions agree with TRBD2. Sequenced material: PBMCs. CDR3 in amino acids: CASRGAFGGGTGELFF. The CDR3 DNA sequence: TGCGCCAGCAGGGGAGCGTTTGGGGGGGGTACCGGGGAGCTGTTTTTT.